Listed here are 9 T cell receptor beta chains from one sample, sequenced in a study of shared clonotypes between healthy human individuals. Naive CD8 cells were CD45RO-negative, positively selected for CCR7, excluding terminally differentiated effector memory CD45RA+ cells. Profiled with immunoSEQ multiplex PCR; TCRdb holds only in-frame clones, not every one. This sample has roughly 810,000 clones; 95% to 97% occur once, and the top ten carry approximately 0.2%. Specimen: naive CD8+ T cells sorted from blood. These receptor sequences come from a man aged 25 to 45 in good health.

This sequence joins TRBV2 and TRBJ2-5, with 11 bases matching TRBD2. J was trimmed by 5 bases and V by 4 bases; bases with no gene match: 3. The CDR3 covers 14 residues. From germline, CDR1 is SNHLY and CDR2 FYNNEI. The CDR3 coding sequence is TGTGCCAGCAGTGTACGGACTAGCGGGGAGACCCAGTACTTC. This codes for CASSVRTSGETQYF.

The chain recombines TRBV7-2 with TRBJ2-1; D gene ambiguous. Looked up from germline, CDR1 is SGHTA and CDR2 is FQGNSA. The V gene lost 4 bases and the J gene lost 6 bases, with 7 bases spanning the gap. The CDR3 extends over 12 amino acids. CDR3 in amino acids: CASSSYINEQFF. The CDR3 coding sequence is TGTGCCAGCAGCTCGTACATCAATGAGCAGTTCTTC.

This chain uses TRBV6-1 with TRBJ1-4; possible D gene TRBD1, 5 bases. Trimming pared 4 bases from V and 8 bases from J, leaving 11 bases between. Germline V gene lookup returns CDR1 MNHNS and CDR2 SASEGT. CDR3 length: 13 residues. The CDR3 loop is CASSVWEGEKLFF. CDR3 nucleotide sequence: TGTGCCAGCAGTGTCTGGGAGGGGGAAAAACTGTTTTTT.

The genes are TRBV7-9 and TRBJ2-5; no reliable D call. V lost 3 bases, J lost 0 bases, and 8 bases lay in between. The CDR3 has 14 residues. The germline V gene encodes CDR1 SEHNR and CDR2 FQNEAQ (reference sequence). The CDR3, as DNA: TGTGCCAGCAGCTTCCCTGACAACCAAGAGACCCAGTACTTC. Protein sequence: CASSFPDNQETQYF.

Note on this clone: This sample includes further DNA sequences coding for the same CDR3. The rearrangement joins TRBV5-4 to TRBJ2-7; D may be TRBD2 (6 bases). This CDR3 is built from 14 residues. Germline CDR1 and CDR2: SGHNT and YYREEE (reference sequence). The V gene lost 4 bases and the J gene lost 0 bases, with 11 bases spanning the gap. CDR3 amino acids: CASSPRDSSYEQYF. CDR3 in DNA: TGTGCCAGCAGCCCCCGGGACTCCTCCTACGAGCAGTACTTC.

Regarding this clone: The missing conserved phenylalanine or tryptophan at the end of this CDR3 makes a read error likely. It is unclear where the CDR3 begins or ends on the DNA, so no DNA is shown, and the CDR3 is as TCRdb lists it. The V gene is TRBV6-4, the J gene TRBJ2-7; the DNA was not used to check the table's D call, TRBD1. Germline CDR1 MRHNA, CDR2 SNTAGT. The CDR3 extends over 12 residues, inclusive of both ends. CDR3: CASSFRDRIHKG.

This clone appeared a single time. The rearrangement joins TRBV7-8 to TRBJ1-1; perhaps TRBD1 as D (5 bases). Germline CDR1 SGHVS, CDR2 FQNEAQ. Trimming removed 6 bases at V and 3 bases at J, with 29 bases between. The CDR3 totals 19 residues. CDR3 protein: CASRLIRQGLGATHTEAFF. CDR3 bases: TGTGCCAGCAGATTAATCCGCCAGGGCCTAGGGGCCACACACACTGAAGCTTTCTTT. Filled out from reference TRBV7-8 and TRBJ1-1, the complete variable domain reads GAGVSQSPRYKVAKRGQDVALRCDPISGHVSLFWYQQALGQGPEFLTYFQNEAQLDKSGLPSDRFFAERPEGSVSTLKIQRTQQEDSAVYLCASRLIRQGLGATHTEAFFGQGTRLTVV.

The CDR3: CASSYSRDRDQETQYF. CDR3 DNA: TGTGCCAGCAGTTATTCTCGGGACAGAGACCAAGAGACCCAGTACTTC. The J gene is TRBJ2-5, the V gene TRBV7-9, with 7 bases aligning to TRBD1. Germline CDR1 SEHNR, CDR2 FQNEAQ (reference sequence). J lost 0 bases, V lost 6 bases, and 10 bases had no gene match. The CDR3 has 16 amino acids.

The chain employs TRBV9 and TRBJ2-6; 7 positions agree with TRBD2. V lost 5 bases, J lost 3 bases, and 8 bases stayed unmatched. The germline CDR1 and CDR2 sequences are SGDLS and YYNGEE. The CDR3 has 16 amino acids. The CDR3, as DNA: TGTGCCAGCAGTTACAAGAGGGAGGGTGGGGCCAACGTCCTGACTTTC. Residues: CASSYKREGGANVLTF.